The TCR beta chain under discussion was sequenced for a study of Ad26.COV2.S vaccination and SARS-CoV-2 variants. Comments on this clone: Its antigen is unknown. Other nucleotide sequences in the sample specify the same CDR3.

Measured with immunoSEQ multiplex PCR; TCRdb has only the in-frame clones, and not every one. The table has about 350,000 clones, roughly nine tenths seen once. Overall study findings and caveats: Comparability of non-spike TCR breadth was observed across vaccine and placebo recipients.

After removal of 6 bases from V and 4 bases from J, the junction contained 0 bases not matched to a gene. There are 12 residues in the CDR3. Germline CDR1 reads SNHLY; CDR2 reads FYNNEI. The sequencing here drew on peripheral blood, taken after recovery from COVID-19. This TCR was sampled from a human donor who had recovered from COVID-19. The chain carries TRBV2 and TRBJ1-1, with 9 bases lining up with TRBD1. The CDR3 coding sequence is TGTGCCAGCAGGGGACAGGGCACTGAAGCTTTCTTT. As protein: CASRGQGTEAFF.